These 24 T cell receptor beta chains originate from one sample sequenced in a study of blood T cell repertoires in COVID-19. Assay used: immunoSEQ multiplex PCR; TCRdb lists only in-frame clones, some missing. The sample yields some 200,000 clones, more than 80% seen once. Material: peripheral blood. These receptors all come from a middle-aged woman with COVID-19, enrolled during active disease.

The CDR3 DNA reads TGCGCCAGCAGCTTTGCAACTATCACAGATACGCAGTATTTT. Translated: CASSFATITDTQYF. This chain joins TRBV5-1 and TRBJ2-3; no firm D call. V was pared by 2 bases and J by 2 bases, with 9 bases between. Germline loops: CDR1 SGHRS, CDR2 YFSETQ. The CDR3 extends over 14 amino acids.

V gene TRBV10-1 combines with J gene TRBJ1-6; tentatively, D is TRBD1 (5 bases). V shed 3 bases and J shed 8 bases, with 14 bases lying between them. Germline CDR1 and CDR2: WNHNN and SYGVQD (reference sequence). CDR3 length: 15 amino acids. DNA of the CDR3: TGCGCCAGCAGTGAAGGTGGGGCCGGGTATTCACCCCTCCACTTT. Translated, it gives CASSEGGAGYSPLHF.

The J gene is TRBJ2-5, the V gene TRBV27; TRBD2 aligns across 14 bases. Per germline, CDR1 MNHEY and CDR2 SMNVEV (reference sequence). V was clipped by 2 bases and J by 3 bases; unmatched bases: 11. CDR3 size: 19 residues. The CDR3 bases are TGTGCCAGCAGTTTAAGTGCCGAGACTAGCGGGAGGGCGAAAGAGACCCAGTACTTC. Protein: CASSLSAETSGRAKETQYF.

This chain connects TRBV14 to TRBJ2-2; D perhaps matches TRBD2 (5 bases). V lost 3 bases and J 0 bases, leaving 11 bases between the germline ends. The CDR3 totals 16 residues. Per the germline V gene, CDR1 is SGHDN and CDR2 is FVKESK. The CDR3 is CASSHVASTNTGELFF. The DNA of the CDR3 is TGTGCCAGCAGCCATGTAGCGTCCACGAACACCGGGGAGCTGTTTTTT.

This sequence joins TRBV19 and TRBJ2-7, with D unresolved. Trimming left V 5 bases short and J 0 bases short, with 8 bases between. Germline V gives CDR1 LNHDA, CDR2 SQIVND (reference sequence). This CDR3 comprises 13 residues. The CDR3 DNA is TGTGCCAGTAGTTTGCAGAACTCCTACGAGCAGTACTTC. Protein sequence: CASSLQNSYEQYF.

The rearrangement joins TRBV7-9 to TRBJ2-2; weak D call: TRBD1 (5 bases). The V end lost 1 base, the J end lost 0 bases, and 9 bases lay between the germline ends. This CDR3 contains 16 residues. Germline values: CDR1 SEHNR, CDR2 FQNEAQ (reference sequence). The CDR3 protein is CASSLGEGANTGELFF. The CDR3 DNA is TGTGCCAGCAGCTTAGGGGAAGGGGCGAACACCGGGGAGCTGTTTTTT.

The chain links TRBV6-5 to TRBJ1-2; possible D gene TRBD1, 5 bases. CDR1 is MNHEY, CDR2 SVGAGI, per germline. CDR3 size: 13 residues. V lost 6 bases and J 7 bases, leaving 15 bases between the germline ends. This CDR3 is CASSYTARGGYTF. The CDR3 DNA reads as TGTGCCAGCAGCTACACAGCTAGGGGTGGCTACACCTTC.

This clone came up once. The chain joins TRBV29-1 to TRBJ2-3; 7 bases are a match to TRBD1. The CDR3 has 14 amino acids. The germline CDR1 and CDR2 sequences are SQVTM and ANQGSEA. Unmatched junction bases numbered 13, after V lost 6 bases and J lost 7 bases. The CDR3 loop is CSVQKGQPGYTQYF. The CDR3 bases are TGCAGCGTCCAGAAGGGACAGCCTGGTTATACGCAGTATTTT.

The chain recombines TRBV6-5 with TRBJ1-1; 7 positions match TRBD1. Losses at the gene ends were 6 bases for V and 8 bases for J; bases not matched to a gene: 9. From germline, CDR1 is MNHEY and CDR2 SVGAGI. The CDR3 spans 13 residues. The CDR3 DNA sequence: TGTGCCAGCAGCTACCGGGACAGCGAAGAAGCTTTCTTT. Protein: CASSYRDSEEAFF.

The chain uses TRBV10-1 and TRBJ2-1; a possible D gene is TRBD1 (6 bases). V gave up 6 bases and J gave up 0 bases, with 12 bases separating them. This CDR3 has 15 amino acids. Germline V lookup: CDR1 WNHNN, CDR2 SYGVQD (reference sequence). The CDR3 DNA is TGCGCCAGCAGCCAGGGGTTCGACTCCTACAATGAGCAGTTCTTC. It codes for CASSQGFDSYNEQFF.

V usage is TRBV9 and J usage is TRBJ2-1; perhaps TRBD1 as D (6 bases). This CDR3 region has 15 residues. The V gene's germline CDR1 is SGDLS and CDR2 YYNGEE. The V and J ends lost 4 bases and 4 bases respectively, with 15 bases between them. CDR3 bases: TGTGCCAGCAGCCACAGGGAGTCTCCTTACAATGAGCAGTTCTTC. Protein product: CASSHRESPYNEQFF.

The genes are TRBV15 and TRBJ1-1; 9 positions match TRBD1. The germline V gene encodes CDR1 LNHNV and CDR2 YYDKDF (reference sequence). Trimming cost V 1 base and J 8 bases; bases outside gene matches: 8. This CDR3 region has 15 residues. The CDR3 protein is CATSRGTGEDSEAFF. CDR3 sequence (DNA): TGTGCCACCAGCAGAGGGACAGGGGAAGATTCCGAAGCTTTCTTT. Looking up the rest from reference TRBV15 and TRBJ1-1 gives the full variable domain: DAMVIQNPRYQVTQFGKPVTLSCSQTLNHNVMYWYQQKSSQAPKLLFHYYDKDFNNEADTPDNFQSRRPNTSFCFLDIRSPGLGDTAMYLCATSRGTGEDSEAFFGQGTRLTVV.

V usage is TRBV19 and J usage is TRBJ1-1; 9 bases map to TRBD1. CDR1 is LNHDA and CDR2 is SQIVND in the germline V gene (reference sequence). V lost 9 bases and J lost 3; bases outside the gene matches: 8. CDR3 length: 14 residues. The CDR3 DNA reads TGTGCCAGCCGAAGGGACAGGGCGGACACTGAAGCTTTCTTT. Amino acid sequence: CASRRDRADTEAFF.

To note about this clone: Other DNA sequences within the sample encode an identical CDR3. V gene TRBV20-1 combines with J gene TRBJ2-2, with D possibly matching TRBD1 (5 bases). Germline V gene lookup returns CDR1 DFQATT and CDR2 SNEGSKA (reference sequence). V shed 3 bases and J shed 8 bases, with 10 bases lying between them. CDR3 size: 12 residues. CDR3 amino acids: CSASTGSGELFF. The CDR3 DNA follows: TGCAGTGCTAGTACAGGATCTGGGGAGCTGTTTTTT.

This rearrangement joins TRBV5-6 to TRBJ2-1, with D unclear. This CDR3 contains 11 residues. The V end lost 5 bases, the J end lost 10 bases, and 10 bases lay between the germline ends. Germline V gene data show CDR1 as SGHDT and CDR2 as YYEEEE. The CDR3 protein is CASRNEAEQFF. CDR3 coding DNA: TGTGCCAGCAGAAATGAAGCGGAGCAGTTCTTC.

This clone was detected only once. V is TRBV18 and J is TRBJ2-2; 7 bases line up with TRBD1. The germline CDR1 and CDR2 sequences are KGHSH and LQKENI. This CDR3 spans 14 amino acids. V dropped 9 bases and J dropped 5; count of bases not matched to a gene: 9. DNA for the CDR3: TGTGCCAGTCACGACAGGGCCCGAACCGGGGAGCTGTTTTTT. Its translation: CASHDRARTGELFF. Full variable domain (outside the CDR3, taken from reference TRBV18 and TRBJ2-2): NAGVMQNPRHLVRRRGQEARLRCSPMKGHSHVYWYRQLPEEGLKFMVYLQKENIIDESGMPKERFSAEFPKEGPSILRIQQVVRGDSAAYFCASHDRARTGELFFGEGSRLTVL.

The chain couples TRBV9 to TRBJ2-2; D is unresolved. Germline V gene data show CDR1 as SGDLS and CDR2 as YYNGEE. This CDR3 comprises 13 residues. The germline V and J ends were trimmed by 4 bases and 5 bases, with 9 bases remaining between them. DNA of the CDR3: TGTGCCAGCAGCCTTAGTGTTACCGGGGAGCTGTTTTTT. This translates into CASSLSVTGELFF.

The chain has TRBV19 and TRBJ1-3; 7 bases map to TRBD1. CDR1 is LNHDA and CDR2 is SQIVND in the germline V gene (reference sequence). V was clipped by 3 bases and J by 4 bases; unmatched bases: 12. CDR3 size: 17 residues. CDR3 sequence (DNA): TGTGCCAGTAGTATCTCTATCGGGACAGCGCGGGGAAACACCATATATTTT. This codes for CASSISIGTARGNTIYF. The full variable domain, its missing parts supplied by reference TRBV19 and TRBJ1-3, is DGGITQSPKYLFRKEGQNVTLSCEQNLNHDAMYWYRQDPGQGLRLIYYSQIVNDFQKGDIAEGYSVSREKKESFPLTVTSAQKNPTAFYLCASSISIGTARGNTIYFGEGSWLTVV.

This clone was observed once. The V call is TRBV12-5, the J call TRBJ2-3; TRBD2 aligns across 14 bases. V trimming: 6 bases; J trimming: 6 bases; junction bases outside the gene matches: 8. The germline CDR1 and CDR2 sequences are LGHNT and FRNRAP. This CDR3 spans 16 amino acids. Written as DNA, the CDR3 is TGTGCTAGTGGGAAGGGACTAGCGGGAGATGGGGATACGCAGTATTTT. Protein sequence: CASGKGLAGDGDTQYF.

This chain uses TRBV7-2 with TRBJ2-1; D gene uncertain. Germline V CDR1 and CDR2: SGHTA, FQGNSA. The V gene lost 1 base and the J gene lost 12 bases, with 10 bases spanning the gap. This CDR3 comprises 12 residues. The CDR3: CASSLETMGQFF. CDR3 sequence (DNA): TGTGCCAGCAGCTTAGAAACTATGGGGCAGTTCTTC.

V and J are TRBV5-1 and TRBJ2-2; TRBD2 aligns across 7 bases. Germline assignment: CDR1 SGHRS and CDR2 YFSETQ. V trimming: 3 bases; J trimming: 8 bases; junction bases outside the gene matches: 10. This CDR3 region has 15 residues. The CDR3 is CASSSGTTSIGELFF. The CDR3 region has the DNA TGCGCCAGCAGCTCCGGGACTACCTCGATTGGGGAGCTGTTTTTT.

This clone was seen only once. This chain joins TRBV24-1 and TRBJ1-2, with a weak D call TRBD1 (5 bases). CDR3 length: 13 amino acids. Trimming left V 5 bases short and J 0 bases short, with 6 bases between. The V gene's germline CDR1 is KGHDR and CDR2 SFDVKD. CDR3 in amino acids: CATSVGPNYGYTF. The CDR3 nucleotides are TGTGCCACCAGTGTGGGGCCTAACTATGGCTACACCTTC.

V and J are TRBV19 and TRBJ2-3; 11 positions agree with TRBD2. The junction had 8 bases not matched to a gene; V was cut back by 4 bases and J by 5 bases. Germline lookup yields CDR1 LNHDA and CDR2 SQIVND (reference sequence). CDR3 length equals 16 residues. The CDR3 DNA reads TGTGCCAGTAGTAGGTCCCTAGCGGGAGGTTTAGATACGCAGTATTTT. The encoded protein is CASSRSLAGGLDTQYF.

The chain has TRBV25-1 and TRBJ2-2; a weak D match, TRBD2 (6 bases). CDR1 MGHDK and CDR2 SYGVNS come from the germline V gene. V lost 4 bases to trimming and J lost 1 base, with 13 bases between them. This CDR3 spans 16 amino acids. The CDR3 DNA follows: TGTGCCAGCAGTGTGCGGGGAGGAGGGAACACCGGGGAGCTGTTTTTT. Protein product: CASSVRGGGNTGELFF.